The 32 T cell receptor beta chains below all came from one sample that was sequenced in a study of glioma-infiltrating T cells after dendritic cell vaccination. Produced via immunoSEQ multiplex PCR; TCRdb's table is partial and in-frame only. In the table there are 65,000 or so clones, approximately 86% of which are singletons. The time point: after dendritic cell vaccination, including at tumor progression/relapse. Source: blood, taken after dendritic cell vaccination. The receptors were sampled from a human donor with glioblastoma.

The J gene is TRBJ2-2, the V gene TRBV11-1; TRBD1 agrees at 10 bases. This CDR3 has 16 amino acids. Germline values: CDR1 SGHAT, CDR2 FQDESV (reference sequence). The V segment lost 5 bases and the J segment 6 bases; nucleotides outside the gene matches: 9. The CDR3 loop is CASSPRWTGGPGELFF. In DNA, the CDR3 is TGTGCCAGCAGCCCCCGTTGGACAGGGGGTCCCGGGGAGCTGTTTTTT.

This sequence joins TRBV5-5 and TRBJ2-1; 7 nucleotides agree with TRBD2. The CDR3 loop spans 15 amino acids. With V trimmed by 3 bases and J by 2 bases, 5 bases remained unmatched. The V gene's germline CDR1 is SGHKS and CDR2 YYEKEE (reference sequence). This CDR3 reads CASSSLTSAYNEQFF. CDR3 DNA sequence: TGTGCCAGCAGCTCGCTTACTAGCGCCTACAATGAGCAGTTCTTC.

The rearrangement joins TRBV5-1 to TRBJ2-5; no definite D call. V lost 0 bases and J lost 4, with 10 bases in between. The CDR3 spans 14 residues. The germline V gene has CDR1 SGHRS and CDR2 YFSETQ. The CDR3 loop reads CASSLAGGSETQYF. In DNA, the CDR3 is TGCGCCAGCAGCTTGGCCGGCGGTTCAGAGACCCAGTACTTC.

The chain employs TRBV11-3 and TRBJ2-5; D not resolved. There are 11 residues in the CDR3. Looked up from germline, CDR1 is SGHNT and CDR2 is YENEEA. The V end lost 4 bases, the J end lost 7 bases, and 7 bases lay between the germline ends. The DNA of the CDR3 is TGTGCCAGCAGCTCCCAGGTGACCCAGTACTTC. Protein: CASSSQVTQYF.

This clone appeared a single time. This sequence joins TRBV5-1 and TRBJ2-1; D is undetermined. Per germline, CDR1 SGHRS and CDR2 YFSETQ. The V end was cut by 2 bases, the J end by 10 bases, with 13 bases between. The CDR3 runs to 13 residues. CDR3 loop: CASSFGGVAEQFF. CDR3 DNA sequence: TGCGCCAGCAGCTTCGGTGGAGTGGCCGAGCAGTTCTTC.

V gene TRBV12-5 combines with J gene TRBJ2-3, with TRBD2 identical over 8 bases. This CDR3 region has 14 residues. The V and J ends lost 8 bases and 4 bases, in that order; junction bases with no gene match: 8. CDR1 is LGHNT and CDR2 is FRNRAP in the germline V gene. CDR3 region: CASHRGGAADTQYF. CDR3 DNA sequence: TGTGCTAGTCATCGGGGGGGTGCGGCAGATACGCAGTATTTT.

J is TRBJ2-5 and V is TRBV7-6; 8 bases are shared with TRBD1. The V gene end was trimmed by 5 bases and the J gene end by 4 bases; junction bases not matched to a gene: 6. The germline gives CDR1 SGHVS, CDR2 FNYEAQ. The CDR3 consists of 14 residues. This CDR3 is CASSHGQGGETQYF. In nucleotides, the CDR3 is TGTGCCAGCAGCCATGGACAGGGAGGAGAGACCCAGTACTTC.

The rearrangement joins TRBV25-1 to TRBJ1-5, with D possibly being TRBD1 (5 bases). Trimming pared 1 base from V and 4 bases from J, leaving 11 bases between. The CDR3 length is 15 residues. Germline CDR1 MGHDK, CDR2 SYGVNS. DNA for the CDR3: TGTGCCAGCAGTGAATTCTCAGGGCCGAATCAGCCCCAGCATTTT. This codes for CASSEFSGPNQPQHF. Looking up the rest from reference TRBV25-1 and TRBJ1-5 gives the full variable domain: EADIYQTPRYLVIGTGKKITLECSQTMGHDKMYWYQQDPGMELHLIHYSYGVNSTEKGDLSSESTVSRIRTEHFPLTLESARPSHTSQYLCASSEFSGPNQPQHFGDGTRLSIL.

The rearrangement uses TRBV27 and TRBJ1-2, with D maybe TRBD1 (5 bases). Between the trimmed V and J ends, which lost 3 bases and 5 bases, there was a span of 10 bases. The CDR3 covers 13 residues. CDR1 is MNHEY, CDR2 SMNVEV, per germline (reference sequence). CDR3: CASSFQGKYGYTF. Here the CDR3 DNA reads TGTGCCAGCAGTTTCCAGGGAAAGTATGGCTACACCTTC.

The rearrangement uses TRBV10-3 and TRBJ1-1; unclear D gene. The CDR3 is 12 residues long. Trimming removed 10 bases from V and 0 bases from J, with 9 bases in between. Looked up from germline, CDR1 is ENHRY and CDR2 is SYGVKD. The CDR3 spells CATRTLNTEAFF. CDR3 DNA sequence: TGTGCCACCCGGACTCTGAACACTGAAGCTTTCTTT.

The chain joins TRBV28 to TRBJ2-2; 12 nucleotides agree with TRBD2. The CDR3 is made up of 17 amino acids. The germline CDR1 and CDR2 sequences are MDHEN and SYDVKM. The V gene end was trimmed by 7 bases and the J gene end by 4 bases; junction bases not matched to a gene: 10. This CDR3 is CASKLAGGYSGTGELFF. The CDR3 DNA is TGTGCCAGCAAACTAGCGGGGGGCTACTCGGGCACCGGGGAGCTGTTTTTT.

This clone has a single count. V usage is TRBV4-3 and J usage is TRBJ1-5, with 8 bases matching TRBD1. Trimming cost V 6 bases and J 5 bases; bases outside gene matches: 12. Per germline, CDR1 LGHNA and CDR2 YSLEER. The CDR3 contains 16 residues. The CDR3 protein is CASSQDRVGSHQPQHF. The CDR3 DNA is TGCGCCAGCAGTCAGGACAGGGTAGGAAGTCATCAGCCCCAGCATTTT.

The chain links TRBV29-1 to TRBJ2-2, with 8 bases identical to TRBD2. The ends lost 1 base at V and 5 bases at J; junction bases unmatched: 3. CDR3 length: 14 residues. Germline V CDR1 and CDR2: SQVTM, ANQGSEA. The CDR3 bases are TGCAGCGTTGAAGGCGGGGGGTTAACCGGGGAGCTGTTTTTT. Translating it yields CSVEGGGLTGELFF.

The chain employs TRBV7-2 and TRBJ1-3; D call uncertain. Germline-derived CDR1 and CDR2 are SGHTA and FQGNSA. The ends were cut back, 1 base at V and 2 bases at J, with 9 bases in the middle. This CDR3 has 15 amino acids. In DNA, the CDR3 is TGTGCCAGCAGCTTAGGCGGCGGGACTGGAAACACCATATATTTT. This gives the protein CASSLGGGTGNTIYF.

The J gene is TRBJ1-2, the V gene TRBV6-5, with a weak D call TRBD1 (5 bases). V was cut by 5 bases and J by 4 bases, with 8 bases left in between. The CDR3 runs 12 residues. Germline V lookup: CDR1 MNHEY, CDR2 SVGAGI. CDR3 residues: CASSDRLYGYTF. DNA for the CDR3: TGTGCCAGCAGTGACAGACTCTATGGCTACACCTTC.

Worth noting for this clone: Relative to the germline gene, one junction end is altered; a read error may explain this. This chain connects TRBV7-7 to TRBJ2-2, with unresolved D. CDR1 SSHAT and CDR2 FNYEAQ come from the germline V gene (reference sequence). This CDR3 spans 13 amino acids. The CDR3 is CASSVQVAGELFF. In DNA, the CDR3 is TGTGCTAGCAGCGTCCAGGTAGCCGGGGAGCTGTTTTTT.

The V gene is TRBV5-1, the J gene TRBJ2-3; 9 bases line up with TRBD2. The length of the CDR3 is 16 residues. From germline, CDR1 is SGHRS and CDR2 YFSETQ. Trimming cost V 0 bases and J 5 bases; bases outside gene matches: 7. CDR3: CASSLVLAGDIDTQYF. The CDR3 region has the DNA TGCGCCAGCAGCTTGGTTTTAGCGGGAGATATAGATACGCAGTATTTT.

By sample share, this clone is medium-sized. In the same sample, other DNA sequences code for this CDR3. The chain has TRBV2 and TRBJ2-5; 9 bases are shared with TRBD1. CDR3 length: 14 residues. V lost 6 bases to trimming and J lost 4 bases; unmatched junction nucleotides: 6. Germline V CDR1 and CDR2: SNHLY, FYNNEI. The CDR3 spells CASSPTGGRETQYF. The CDR3 DNA reads as TGTGCCAGCAGCCCAACAGGGGGCAGAGAGACCCAGTACTTC.

The chain joins TRBV11-2 to TRBJ2-1; 8 bases fit TRBD2. This CDR3 contains 15 residues. Trimming removed 5 bases from V and 1 base from J; junction bases left unmatched: 4. Germline CDR1 reads SGHAT; CDR2 reads FQNNGV. The CDR3 spells CASSPGTSSYNEQFF. DNA for the CDR3: TGTGCCAGCAGCCCGGGGACTAGTTCCTACAATGAGCAGTTCTTC. The whole variable domain, remainder taken from reference TRBV11-2 and TRBJ2-1, is EAGVAQSPRYKIIEKRQSVAFWCNPISGHATLYWYQQILGQGPKLLIQFQNNGVVDDSQLPKDRFSAERLKGVDSTLKIQPAKLEDSAVYLCASSPGTSSYNEQFFGPGTRLTVL.

The rearrangement links TRBV5-8 to TRBJ2-1; D remains ambiguous. Trimming took off 7 bases at V and 10 bases at J, with 6 bases between the two ends. Germline V gene sequence: CDR1 SGHTS, CDR2 YDEGEE. The CDR3 spans 9 residues. The CDR3 bases are TGTGCCAGCCGGAGAGAGCAGTTCTTC. Residues: CASRREQFF.

A few counts support this clone. The chain couples TRBV5-6 to TRBJ1-5; 9 nucleotides agree with TRBD1. The CDR3 extends over 15 amino acids. Germline trimming cut 6 bases from V and 2 bases from J; bases unmatched to any gene: 6. Germline V gene sequence: CDR1 SGHDT, CDR2 YYEEEE. CDR3: CASTKTGGGNQPQHF. CDR3 nucleotides: TGTGCCAGCACCAAGACAGGGGGAGGCAATCAGCCCCAGCATTTT.

Concerning this clone itself: At one end the junction does not follow the germline gene, possibly because of a read error. The chain employs TRBV18 and TRBJ2-2; D is perhaps TRBD1 (6 bases). Germline V CDR1 and CDR2: KGHSH, LQKENI. The CDR3 totals 14 residues. The CDR3: CASQLQGNAGELFF. CDR3 sequence (DNA): TGTGCCAGCCAGTTGCAGGGGAACGCCGGGGAGCTGTTTTTT.

V is TRBV27 and J is TRBJ2-3; 9 positions agree with TRBD2. The CDR3 runs 13 residues. Per the germline V gene, CDR1 is MNHEY and CDR2 is SMNVEV (reference sequence). V lost 10 bases to trimming and J lost 2 bases; unmatched junction nucleotides: 4. CDR3 protein: CATRLADTDTQYF. As DNA, the CDR3 is TGTGCCACCCGACTAGCGGACACAGATACGCAGTATTTT.

This clone was observed a handful of times. V usage is TRBV6-5 and J usage is TRBJ1-1; D possibly corresponds to TRBD1 (6 bases). The CDR3 contains 12 residues. V was clipped by 8 bases and J by 11 bases, with 18 bases between them. CDR1 is MNHEY, CDR2 SVGAGI, per germline. The CDR3 spells CASRDTGTGAFF. The CDR3 nucleotides are TGTGCCAGCCGCGATACAGGGACCGGGGCTTTCTTT.

The gene calls are TRBV2 and TRBJ2-2; D uncertain. The V end lost 7 bases, the J end lost 5 bases, and 8 bases lay between the germline ends. CDR3 length: 12 amino acids. The germline gives CDR1 SNHLY, CDR2 FYNNEI. The CDR3 is CASTKQTGELFF. The DNA for the CDR3 is TGTGCCAGCACCAAACAGACCGGGGAGCTGTTTTTT.

V gene TRBV11-3 combines with J gene TRBJ2-3; D is ambiguous. The CDR3 consists of 13 residues. The germline V and J ends were trimmed by 1 base and 6 bases, with 8 bases remaining between them. Germline CDR1 is SGHNT and CDR2 is YENEEA. The CDR3 DNA sequence: TGTGCCAGCAGCTTAGCCCGCGAGGATACGCAGTATTTT. This translates into CASSLAREDTQYF.

This clone was seen more than once but under ten times. The chain links TRBV14 to TRBJ1-5; TRBD1 agrees at 8 bases. V lost 2 bases to trimming and J lost 0 bases; unmatched junction nucleotides: 3. CDR3 length: 16 amino acids. The V gene's germline CDR1 is SGHDN and CDR2 FVKESK. The CDR3 DNA reads as TGTGCCAGCAGCCAAACAGGGGGGAATAGCAATCAGCCCCAGCATTTT. As protein: CASSQTGGNSNQPQHF.

The V and J genes are TRBV12-5 and TRBJ2-1, with 11 bases matching TRBD2. V lost 5 bases and J lost 7; bases outside the gene matches: 13. The germline V gene encodes CDR1 LGHNT and CDR2 FRNRAP. The CDR3 extends over 17 amino acids. CDR3 DNA sequence: TGTGCTAGTGGTCCCTCACTCGGACTAGCGGGCGGGAATGAGCAGTTCTTC. It translates to CASGPSLGLAGGNEQFF. Full variable domain (missing parts from reference TRBV12-5 and TRBJ2-1): DARVTQTPRHKVTEMGQEVTMRCQPILGHNTVFWYRQTMMQGLELLAYFRNRAPLDDSGMPKDRFSAEMPDATLATLKIQPSEPRDSAVYFCASGPSLGLAGGNEQFFGPGTRLTVL.

This chain links TRBV6-5 with TRBJ2-5, with a tentative D call TRBD2 (5 bases). V shed 7 bases and J shed 0 bases, with 9 bases lying between them. Germline CDR1 MNHEY, CDR2 SVGAGI. This CDR3 has 13 amino acids. The CDR3 sequence is CASTPGYQETQYF. For the CDR3, the DNA is TGTGCCAGCACACCGGGGTACCAAGAGACCCAGTACTTC.

V gene TRBV7-9 combines with J gene TRBJ1-5; TRBD1 is a possible D gene (6 bases). Germline-derived CDR1 and CDR2 are SEHNR and FQNEAQ (reference sequence). The length of the CDR3 is 15 residues. V shed 5 bases and J shed 5 bases, with 16 bases lying between them. CDR3 loop: CASSPGEGGDQPQHF. The CDR3, as DNA: TGTGCCAGCAGCCCTGGGGAAGGGGGAGATCAGCCCCAGCATTTT.

V gene TRBV7-2 combines with J gene TRBJ1-6, with unresolved D. This CDR3 has 17 amino acids. Trimming pared 1 base from V and 0 bases from J, leaving 10 bases between. Per germline, CDR1 SGHTA and CDR2 FQGNSA. The CDR3 protein is CASSLVGGTSYNSPLHF. Written as DNA, the CDR3 is TGTGCCAGCAGCTTAGTTGGCGGAACCTCCTATAATTCACCCCTCCACTTT. Full variable domain (outside the CDR3, taken from reference TRBV7-2 and TRBJ1-6): GAGVSQSPSNKVTEKGKDVELRCDPISGHTALYWYRQSLGQGLEFLIYFQGNSAPDKSGLPSDRFSAERTGGSVSTLTIQRTQQEDSAVYLCASSLVGGTSYNSPLHFGNGTRLTVT.

V and J are TRBV7-9 and TRBJ1-2; perhaps TRBD1 as D (5 bases). The CDR3 has 18 residues. Trimming cost V 2 bases and J 7 bases, with 26 bases left between them. Germline V gene sequence: CDR1 SEHNR, CDR2 FQNEAQ (reference sequence). The CDR3 sequence: CASSLKPPIGAGSVGYTF. DNA of the CDR3: TGTGCCAGCAGCTTAAAACCCCCTATTGGTGCAGGGTCGGTTGGCTACACCTTC.